This TCR beta chain was sequenced during a study of cytomegalovirus exposure and HLA in healthy donors. In this sample, this clone turned up once. PCR employed 60 Vbeta and 13 Jbeta primers. Generated by immunoSEQ multiplex PCR, the TCRdb table keeps only in-frame clones and is missing some. The profile shows 110,000 to 150,000 clones, 77% of them singletons. Germline V CDR1 and CDR2: LNHNV, YYDKDF (reference sequence). The CDR3 runs 15 residues. V trimming: 1 base; J trimming: 6 bases; junction bases outside the gene matches: 2. The chain uses TRBV15 and TRBJ2-3; TRBD2 agrees at 12 bases. The receptor's source is a male donor in good health and CMV-seronegative. Sequenced input: PBMCs. The CDR3 loop is CATSRASGGVDTQYF. CDR3 DNA: TGTGCCACCAGCAGAGCTAGCGGGGGGGTGGATACGCAGTATTTT.